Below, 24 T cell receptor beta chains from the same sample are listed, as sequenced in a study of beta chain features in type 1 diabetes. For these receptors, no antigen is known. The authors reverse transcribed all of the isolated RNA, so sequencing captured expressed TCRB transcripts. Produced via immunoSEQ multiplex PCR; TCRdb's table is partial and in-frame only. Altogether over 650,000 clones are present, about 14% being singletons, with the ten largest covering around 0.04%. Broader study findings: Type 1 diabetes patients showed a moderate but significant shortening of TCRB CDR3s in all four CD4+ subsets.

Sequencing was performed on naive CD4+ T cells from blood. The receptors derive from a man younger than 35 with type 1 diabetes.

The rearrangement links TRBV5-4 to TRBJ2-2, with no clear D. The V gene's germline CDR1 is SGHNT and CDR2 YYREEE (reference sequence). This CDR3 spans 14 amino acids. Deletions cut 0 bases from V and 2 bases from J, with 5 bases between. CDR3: CASSLVLNTGELFF. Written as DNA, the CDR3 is TGTGCCAGCAGCTTGGTGCTAAACACCGGGGAGCTGTTTTTT. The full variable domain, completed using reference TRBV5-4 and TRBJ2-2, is ETGVTQSPTHLIKTRGQQVTLRCSSQSGHNTVSWYQQALGQGPQFIFQYYREEENGRGNFPPRFSGLQFPNYSSELNVNALELDDSALYLCASSLVLNTGELFFGEGSRLTVL.

CDR3 nucleotide sequence: TGTGCCAGCAGCTTAGGGTACAGCGAGTACGAGCAGTACTTC. Protein: CASSLGYSEYEQYF. The chain joins TRBV7-2 to TRBJ2-7; D remains unclear. The CDR3 consists of 14 residues. Germline CDR1 is SGHTA and CDR2 is FQGNSA. Between the trimmed V and J ends, which lost 1 base and 4 bases, there was a span of 11 bases.

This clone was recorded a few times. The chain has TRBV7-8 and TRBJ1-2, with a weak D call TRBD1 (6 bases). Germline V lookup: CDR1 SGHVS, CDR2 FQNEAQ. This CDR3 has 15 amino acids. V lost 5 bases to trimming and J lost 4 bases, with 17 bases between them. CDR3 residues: CASSLGGRAIYGYTF. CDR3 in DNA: TGTGCCAGCAGCCTGGGGGGCAGGGCGATCTATGGCTACACCTTC.

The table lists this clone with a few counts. The CDR3 DNA reads TGTGCCAGCCGCAGGCCAAGGGGAAACACCATATATTTT. This translates into CASRRPRGNTIYF. The J gene is TRBJ1-3, the V gene TRBV6-5; D remains ambiguous. CDR3 length: 13 residues. Per germline, CDR1 MNHEY and CDR2 SVGAGI. Trimming removed 8 bases from V and 4 bases from J, with 12 bases in between.

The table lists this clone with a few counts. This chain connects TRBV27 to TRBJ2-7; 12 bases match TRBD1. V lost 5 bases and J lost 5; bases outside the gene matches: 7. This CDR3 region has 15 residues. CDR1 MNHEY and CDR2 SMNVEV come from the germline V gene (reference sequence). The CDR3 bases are TGTGCCAGCAGTCTGGGACAGGGGGCTTGGGACGAGCAGTACTTC. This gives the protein CASSLGQGAWDEQYF.

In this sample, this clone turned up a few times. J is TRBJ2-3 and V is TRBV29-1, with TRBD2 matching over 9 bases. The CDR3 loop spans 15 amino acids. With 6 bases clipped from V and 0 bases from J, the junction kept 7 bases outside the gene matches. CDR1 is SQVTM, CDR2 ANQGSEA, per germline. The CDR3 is CSVTVAGESTDTQYF. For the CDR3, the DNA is TGCAGCGTCACAGTAGCGGGAGAAAGCACAGATACGCAGTATTTT.

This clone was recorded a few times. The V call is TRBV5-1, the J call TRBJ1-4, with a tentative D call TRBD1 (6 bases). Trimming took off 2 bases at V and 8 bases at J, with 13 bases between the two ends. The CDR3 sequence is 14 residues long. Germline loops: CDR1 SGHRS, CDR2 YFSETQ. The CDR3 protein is CASSFPGAPEKLFF. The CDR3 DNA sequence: TGCGCCAGCAGCTTCCCGGGGGCGCCGGAAAAACTGTTTTTT. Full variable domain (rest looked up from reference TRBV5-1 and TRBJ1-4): KAGVTQTPRYLIKTRGQQVTLSCSPISGHRSVSWYQQTPGQGLQFLFEYFSETQRNKGNFPGRFSGRQFSNSRSEMNVSTLELGDSALYLCASSFPGAPEKLFFGSGTQLSVL.

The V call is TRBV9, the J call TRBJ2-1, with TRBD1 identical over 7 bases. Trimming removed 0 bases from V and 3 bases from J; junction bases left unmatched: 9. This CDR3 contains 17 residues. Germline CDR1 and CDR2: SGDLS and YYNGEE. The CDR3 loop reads CASSVVGTTGSYNEQFF. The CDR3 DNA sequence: TGTGCCAGCAGCGTAGTGGGAACGACAGGGAGCTACAATGAGCAGTTCTTC.

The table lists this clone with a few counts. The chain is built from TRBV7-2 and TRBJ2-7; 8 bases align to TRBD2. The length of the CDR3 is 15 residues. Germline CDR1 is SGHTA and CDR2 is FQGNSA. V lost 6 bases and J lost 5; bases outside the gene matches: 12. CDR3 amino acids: CASRLTGTSPHEQYF. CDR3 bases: TGTGCCAGCAGGCTCACCGGGACTAGTCCCCACGAGCAGTACTTC.

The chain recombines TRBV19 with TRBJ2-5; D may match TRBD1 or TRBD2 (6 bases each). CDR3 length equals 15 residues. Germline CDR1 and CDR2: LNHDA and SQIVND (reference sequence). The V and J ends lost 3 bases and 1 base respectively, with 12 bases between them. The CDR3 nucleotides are TGTGCCAGTAGTATTGATCGGGGGCTCCAAGAGACCCAGTACTTC. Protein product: CASSIDRGLQETQYF.

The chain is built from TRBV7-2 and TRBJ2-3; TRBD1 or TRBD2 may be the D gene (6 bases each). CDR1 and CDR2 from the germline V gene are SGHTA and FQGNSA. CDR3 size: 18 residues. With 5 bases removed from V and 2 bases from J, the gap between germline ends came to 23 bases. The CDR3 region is CASSLPSKGGDNTDTQYF. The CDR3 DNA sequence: TGTGCCAGCAGCCTACCCAGCAAAGGCGGGGACAACACAGATACGCAGTATTTT.

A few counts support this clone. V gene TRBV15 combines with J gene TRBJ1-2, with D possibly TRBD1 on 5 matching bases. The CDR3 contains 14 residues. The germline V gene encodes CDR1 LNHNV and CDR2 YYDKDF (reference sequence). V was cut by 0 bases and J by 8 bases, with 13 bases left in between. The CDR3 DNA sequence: TGTGCCACCAGCAGAGATTTCACGAGGGGAGGCTACACCTTC. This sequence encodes CATSRDFTRGGYTF. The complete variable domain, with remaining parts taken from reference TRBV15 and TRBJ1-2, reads DAMVIQNPRYQVTQFGKPVTLSCSQTLNHNVMYWYQQKSSQAPKLLFHYYDKDFNNEADTPDNFQSRRPNTSFCFLDIRSPGLGDTAMYLCATSRDFTRGGYTFGSGTRLTVV.

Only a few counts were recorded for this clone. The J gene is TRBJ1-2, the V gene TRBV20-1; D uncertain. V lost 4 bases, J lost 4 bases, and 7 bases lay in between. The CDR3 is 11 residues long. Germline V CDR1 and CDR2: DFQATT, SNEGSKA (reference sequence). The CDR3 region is CSATGFYGYTF. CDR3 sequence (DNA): TGCAGTGCTACGGGATTCTATGGCTACACCTTC.

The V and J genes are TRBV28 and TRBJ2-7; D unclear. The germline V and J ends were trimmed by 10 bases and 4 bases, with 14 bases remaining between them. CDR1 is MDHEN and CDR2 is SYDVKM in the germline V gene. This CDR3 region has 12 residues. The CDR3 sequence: CATWTTVYEQYF. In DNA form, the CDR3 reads TGTGCCACCTGGACGACGGTATACGAGCAGTACTTC.

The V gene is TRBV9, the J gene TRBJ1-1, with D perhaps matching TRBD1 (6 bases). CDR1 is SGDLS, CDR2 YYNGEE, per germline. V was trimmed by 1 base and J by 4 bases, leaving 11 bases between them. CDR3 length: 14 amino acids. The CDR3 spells CASSVSQGSTEAFF. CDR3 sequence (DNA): TGTGCCAGCAGCGTATCCCAGGGGAGCACTGAAGCTTTCTTT.

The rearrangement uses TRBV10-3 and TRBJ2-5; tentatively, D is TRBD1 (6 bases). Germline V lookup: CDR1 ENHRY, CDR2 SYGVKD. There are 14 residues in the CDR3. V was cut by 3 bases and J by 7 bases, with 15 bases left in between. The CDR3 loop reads CAISDGRGTVTQYF. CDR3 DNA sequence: TGTGCCATCAGTGATGGCAGGGGTACGGTGACCCAGTACTTC.

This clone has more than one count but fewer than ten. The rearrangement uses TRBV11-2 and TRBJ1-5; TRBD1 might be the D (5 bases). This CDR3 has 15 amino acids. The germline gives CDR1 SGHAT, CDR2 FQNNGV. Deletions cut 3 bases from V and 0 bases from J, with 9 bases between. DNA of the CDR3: TGTGCCAGCAGCTTGACAGAGTATAGCAATCAGCCCCAGCATTTT. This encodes CASSLTEYSNQPQHF.

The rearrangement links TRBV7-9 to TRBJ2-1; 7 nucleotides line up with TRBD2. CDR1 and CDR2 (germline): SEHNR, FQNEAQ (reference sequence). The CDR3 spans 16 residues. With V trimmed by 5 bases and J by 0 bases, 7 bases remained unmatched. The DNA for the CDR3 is TGTGCCAGCAGCCCAGCCTCTAGCGGCTCCTACAATGAGCAGTTCTTC. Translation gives CASSPASSGSYNEQFF.

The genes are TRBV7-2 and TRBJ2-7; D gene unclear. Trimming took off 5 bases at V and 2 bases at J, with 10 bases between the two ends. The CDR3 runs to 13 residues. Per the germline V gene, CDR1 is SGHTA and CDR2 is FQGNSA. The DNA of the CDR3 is TGTGCCAGCAGCCCACAGACCGCCTACGAGCAGTACTTC. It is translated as CASSPQTAYEQYF.

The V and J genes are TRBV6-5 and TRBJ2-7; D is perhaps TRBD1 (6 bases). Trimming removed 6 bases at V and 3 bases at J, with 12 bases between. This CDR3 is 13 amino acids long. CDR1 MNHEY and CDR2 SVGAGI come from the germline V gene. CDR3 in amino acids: CASRTGALYEQYF. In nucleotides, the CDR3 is TGTGCCAGCAGGACAGGCGCGCTCTACGAGCAGTACTTC.

The CDR3 DNA reads TGTGCCAGCAGTTCCCTTTGGGGAGGGTTGGTGGAGACCCAGTACTTC. Its translation is CASSSLWGGLVETQYF. J is TRBJ2-5 and V is TRBV27; 7 nucleotides agree with TRBD2. CDR1 and CDR2 (germline): MNHEY, SMNVEV (reference sequence). Trimming at V came to 4 bases and at J to 5 bases, leaving 13 bases not matched to a gene. The CDR3 is 16 residues long.

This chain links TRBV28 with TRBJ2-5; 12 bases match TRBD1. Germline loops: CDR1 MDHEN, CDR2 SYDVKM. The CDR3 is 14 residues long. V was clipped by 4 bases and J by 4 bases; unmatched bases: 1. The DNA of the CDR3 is TGTGCCAGCAGTTCGGGACAGGGGGCAGAGACCCAGTACTTC. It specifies CASSSGQGAETQYF.

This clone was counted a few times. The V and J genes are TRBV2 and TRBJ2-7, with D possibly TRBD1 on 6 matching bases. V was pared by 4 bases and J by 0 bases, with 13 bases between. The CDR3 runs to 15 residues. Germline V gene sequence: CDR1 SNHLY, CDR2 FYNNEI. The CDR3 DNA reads TGTGCCAGCAGTGGACAGGCCACCATCTCCTACGAGCAGTACTTC. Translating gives CASSGQATISYEQYF.

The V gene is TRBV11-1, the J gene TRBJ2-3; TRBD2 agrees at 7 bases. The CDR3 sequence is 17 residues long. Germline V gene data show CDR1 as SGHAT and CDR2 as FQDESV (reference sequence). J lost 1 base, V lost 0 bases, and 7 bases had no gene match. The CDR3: CASSLAPSLAGTDTQYF. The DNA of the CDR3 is TGTGCCAGCAGCTTAGCGCCTAGTCTAGCGGGCACAGATACGCAGTATTTT.